One T cell receptor (beta chain) is described in this entry. Its antigen is unknown. Sorting of CD4+ naive, central memory, regulatory and stem cell-like memory cells was performed via CD45RO/CCR7/CD25/CD127/CD95/CD27. The sample belongs to a study of beta chain features in type 1 diabetes. Study summary: Patient and healthy donor groups were alike in age, gender and cell yields. Study findings and constraints: Within each of all four CD4+ subsets, Type 1 diabetes patients had TCRB CDR3s that were moderately but significantly shorter.

Of the isolated RNA, all was reverse transcribed, and so the sequenced material was expressed TCRB transcripts. TCRdb's copy holds only in-frame clones and misses some; the assay was immunoSEQ multiplex PCR. The sample lists 130,000 to 150,000 clones, approximately 52% occurring once. This CDR3 has 17 residues. Germline V gene lookup returns CDR1 SGHDN and CDR2 FVKESK. Trimming took off 4 bases at V and 4 bases at J, with 17 bases between the two ends. Sample: Tregs from blood. V gene TRBV14 combines with J gene TRBJ1-6; D is unclear. The TCR was taken from a man between 18 and 29 years old in good health. DNA of the CDR3: TGTGCCAGCAGCCCTACCCAGCACGAGGTTTATAATTCACCCCTCCACTTT. It encodes CASSPTQHEVYNSPLHF.